The next 20 T cell receptor beta chains were all read from a single sample in a study of blood T cell repertoires in COVID-19. Method: immunoSEQ multiplex PCR; TCRdb's copy keeps in-frame clones and lacks some. Here the sample spans hundreds of thousands of clones, around 88% being singletons. Material for sequencing was peripheral blood. Receptor source: a man older than 75 with acute or convalescent COVID-19.

This clone appeared once. The chain joins TRBV4-1 to TRBJ2-2, with 14 bases fitting TRBD2. CDR3 length equals 17 residues. Germline V gives CDR1 MGHRA, CDR2 YSYEKL. Trimming at V came to 4 bases and at J to 3 bases, leaving 4 bases not matched to a gene. The CDR3: CASSRTSGGPDTGELFF. The CDR3 coding sequence is TGCGCCAGCAGCCGGACTAGCGGGGGGCCGGACACCGGGGAGCTGTTTTTT.

This chain joins TRBV5-4 and TRBJ2-2; 7 bases agree with TRBD2. V shed 0 bases and J 1 base; nucleotides not matched to a gene: 6. CDR3 length equals 17 residues. The V gene's germline CDR1 is SGHNT and CDR2 YYREEE (reference sequence). The CDR3 nucleotides read TGTGCCAGCAGCTTGGTGTTGTCTAGCGGGAACACCGGGGAGCTGTTTTTT. Its protein product is CASSLVLSSGNTGELFF.

This chain joins TRBV7-2 and TRBJ1-2; the match to TRBD1 covers 9 bases. The V and J ends lost 5 bases and 4 bases, in that order; junction bases with no gene match: 8. The CDR3 loop spans 15 amino acids. CDR1 SGHTA and CDR2 FQGNSA come from the germline V gene. The CDR3 DNA sequence: TGTGCCAGCAGCGAGGACAGGGGACGAATCTATGGCTACACCTTC. Amino acids: CASSEDRGRIYGYTF.

The V call is TRBV5-1, the J call TRBJ2-7, with TRBD1 matching over 8 bases. Germline V gene data show CDR1 as SGHRS and CDR2 as YFSETQ. The CDR3 has 14 residues. The junction had 2 bases not matched to a gene; V was cut back by 1 base and J by 2 bases. The CDR3 is CASSLRDRTYEQYF. The CDR3 bases are TGCGCCAGCAGCTTGAGGGACAGGACCTACGAGCAGTACTTC.

The CDR3 sequence is CASSQPPGLASRDTQYF. The CDR3 DNA follows: TGTGCCAGCAGTCAGCCTCCGGGACTAGCCTCCAGGGATACGCAGTATTTT. J is TRBJ2-3 and V is TRBV6-2 or TRBV6-3; 9 nucleotides match TRBD2. Germline lookup yields CDR1 MNHEY and CDR2 SVGEGT. This CDR3 has 17 amino acids. Unmatched junction bases numbered 15, after V lost 5 bases and J lost 6 bases.

This chain uses TRBV12-3 or TRBV12-4 with TRBJ1-1; 7 bases align to TRBD1. The V and J ends lost 3 bases and 6 bases, in that order; junction bases with no gene match: 4. The CDR3 sequence is 13 residues long. Here the CDR3 reads CASSFWDSPEAFF. In DNA form, the CDR3 reads TGTGCCAGCAGTTTCTGGGACAGCCCTGAAGCTTTCTTT.

The chain recombines TRBV7-2 with TRBJ2-7, with a tentative D call TRBD2 (6 bases). CDR3 length: 14 residues. V was trimmed by 1 base and J by 3 bases, leaving 10 bases between them. Germline V gene lookup returns CDR1 SGHTA and CDR2 FQGNSA. The CDR3 loop reads CASSLGLGGYEQYF. The DNA of the CDR3 is TGTGCCAGCAGCTTAGGGTTGGGAGGCTACGAGCAGTACTTC.

This clone was detected once. V is TRBV15 and J is TRBJ2-7, with 11 positions matching TRBD2. The V gene's germline CDR1 is LNHNV and CDR2 YYDKDF (reference sequence). This CDR3 comprises 14 residues. Trimming removed 11 bases from V and 3 bases from J; junction bases left unmatched: 9. The DNA of the CDR3 is TGTGCCCCGACGATGGGACTAGCGGACTACGAGCAGTACTTC. The encoded protein is CAPTMGLADYEQYF. Variable domain in full (rest from reference TRBV15 and TRBJ2-7): DAMVIQNPRYQVTQFGKPVTLSCSQTLNHNVMYWYQQKSSQAPKLLFHYYDKDFNNEADTPDNFQSRRPNTSFCFLDIRSPGLGDTAMYLCAPTMGLADYEQYFGPGTRLTVT.

This clone showed up just once. The chain uses TRBV2 and TRBJ1-2, with 7 bases that match TRBD1. Germline V gene lookup returns CDR1 SNHLY and CDR2 FYNNEI. The V segment lost 4 bases and the J segment 4 bases; nucleotides outside the gene matches: 9. The CDR3 sequence is 15 residues long. The CDR3 DNA reads TGTGCCAGCAGTGTACGGCAGGGGGGAAGCTATGGCTACACCTTC. Its protein is CASSVRQGGSYGYTF.

This rearrangement joins TRBV10-3 to TRBJ1-2; 9 bases map to TRBD1. The CDR3 sequence is 17 residues long. The V gene end was trimmed by 0 bases and the J gene end by 6 bases; junction bases not matched to a gene: 11. CDR1 and CDR2 (germline): ENHRY, SYGVKD. The CDR3 nucleotides are TGTGCCATCAGTGAGTCGAGACAGGGGGTCTCCCTTAATGGCTACACCTTC. This sequence encodes CAISESRQGVSLNGYTF.

The chain recombines TRBV24-1 with TRBJ2-1; no reliable D call. Trimming cost V 3 bases and J 1 base, with 15 bases left between them. Germline values: CDR1 KGHDR, CDR2 SFDVKD. The length of the CDR3 is 17 residues. The CDR3 spells CATSDTRRSGSYNEQFF. CDR3 bases: TGTGCCACCAGTGATACCCGAAGGTCCGGGTCCTACAATGAGCAGTTCTTC.

This clone was picked up a small number of times. This chain links TRBV19 with TRBJ1-1; 8 bases are shared with TRBD1. There are 15 residues in the CDR3. V trimming: 4 bases; J trimming: 1 base; junction bases outside the gene matches: 5. Germline CDR1 reads LNHDA; CDR2 reads SQIVND (reference sequence). The CDR3: CASSKFGQGNTEAFF. Here the CDR3 DNA reads TGTGCCAGTAGTAAATTCGGACAGGGGAACACTGAAGCTTTCTTT.

J is TRBJ1-1 and V is TRBV6-5, with 7 bases aligning to TRBD1. This CDR3 is 14 amino acids long. The V gene end was trimmed by 6 bases and the J gene end by 2 bases; junction bases not matched to a gene: 6. Germline V CDR1 and CDR2: MNHEY, SVGAGI. CDR3 in DNA: TGTGCCAGCAGGACGACAGGGAGAAACACTGAAGCTTTCTTT. Protein product: CASRTTGRNTEAFF.

The chain is built from TRBV11-3 and TRBJ2-3; D may be TRBD2 (7 bases). CDR3 length equals 15 residues. Germline values: CDR1 SGHNT, CDR2 YENEEA. V was clipped by 3 bases and J by 3 bases, with 13 bases between them. The CDR3: CASSLGGQRTDTQYF. CDR3 coding DNA: TGTGCCAGCAGCTTGGGGGGGCAGAGGACAGATACGCAGTATTTT.

The chain recombines TRBV4-3 with TRBJ1-1; D call uncertain. Trimming removed 1 base at V and 3 bases at J, with 9 bases between. This CDR3 is built from 14 residues. Germline V gene lookup returns CDR1 LGHNA and CDR2 YSLEER. Here the CDR3 reads CASSQVSGYTEAFF. In DNA, the CDR3 is TGCGCCAGCAGCCAAGTTAGCGGTTACACTGAAGCTTTCTTT.

The rearrangement uses TRBV4-3 and TRBJ2-5; D may be TRBD1 (5 bases). This CDR3 spans 15 amino acids. Germline lookup yields CDR1 LGHNA and CDR2 YSLEER. Between the trimmed V and J ends, which lost 1 base and 5 bases, there was a span of 14 bases. The CDR3 DNA follows: TGCGCCAGCAGCCAAGGGATCCAGGGCGCCGAGACCCAGTACTTC. It is translated as CASSQGIQGAETQYF.

The chain has TRBV18 and TRBJ2-1, with TRBD2 matching 14 bases. The junction had 5 bases not matched to a gene; V was cut back by 3 bases and J by 7 bases. CDR1 and CDR2 (germline): KGHSH, LQKENI. This CDR3 is 16 amino acids long. CDR3 sequence (DNA): TGTGCCAGCTCACCGGAAGGACTAGCGGGGGGAAATGAGCAGTTCTTC. Translated: CASSPEGLAGGNEQFF.

The chain recombines TRBV7-3 with TRBJ2-1; 12 nucleotides align to TRBD1. This CDR3 region has 16 residues. V was pared by 5 bases and J by 3 bases, with 5 bases of the junction left unmatched. Germline V CDR1 and CDR2: SGHTA, FQGTGA. CDR3 bases: TGTGCCAGCAGCACGGGGACAGGGGGCGTCTACAATGAGCAGTTCTTC. Its translation is CASSTGTGGVYNEQFF.

This chain links TRBV27 with TRBJ1-3, with 8 bases aligning to TRBD1. CDR1 and CDR2 from the germline V gene are MNHEY and SMNVEV (reference sequence). Trimming cost V 8 bases and J 4 bases; bases outside gene matches: 10. CDR3 length equals 15 residues. CDR3: CASGKQGGAGNTIYF. DNA of the CDR3: TGTGCCAGCGGAAAACAGGGGGGAGCGGGAAACACCATATATTTT.

J is TRBJ1-5 and V is TRBV7-2, with D possibly TRBD1 on 5 matching bases. The germline V gene has CDR1 SGHTA and CDR2 FQGNSA. Trimming removed 0 bases at V and 3 bases at J, with 9 bases between. This CDR3 has 15 residues. CDR3 nucleotide sequence: TGTGCCAGCAGCTTAGCAGGGGCCCCCAATCAGCCCCAGCATTTT. This gives the protein CASSLAGAPNQPQHF.